Here is one T cell receptor beta chain with its context. What it binds is not known. The data belong to a study of cytomegalovirus exposure and HLA in healthy donors. Points from the study as a whole: Several of the most significant clusters appeared, in a later analysis, to be linked to common viral pathogens. V- and J-gene trimming of TCR beta was linked (in a later analysis) to a missense DCLRE1C variant. Sequencing probably produced one cluster of sequence variants that were highly shared. The presence/absence work took it that sequencing depth was about the same across donors.

There are 14 residues in the CDR3. The V gene lost 8 bases and the J gene lost 2 bases, with 16 bases spanning the gap. Germline V gene lookup returns CDR1 SNHLY and CDR2 FYNNEI. The PCR contained 60 Vbeta and 13 Jbeta primers. Sequencing used immunoSEQ multiplex PCR; TCRdb keeps in-frame clones, though not all of them. This repertoire shows tens of thousands of clones, around 52% found once; its top ten account for 12%. The V call is TRBV2, the J call TRBJ2-7; D not resolved. The clonotype was recovered from a human donor in good health. Sequenced: PBMCs. This CDR3 is CASVSMLNTYEQYF. The CDR3, as DNA: TGTGCCAGCGTAAGCATGCTAAATACCTACGAGCAGTACTTC. Supplemented by reference TRBV2 and TRBJ2-7, the full variable domain reads EPEVTQTPSHQVTQMGQEVILRCVPISNHLYFYWYRQILGQKVEFLVSFYNNEISEKSEIFDDQFSVERPDGSNFTLKIRSTKLEDSAMYFCASVSMLNTYEQYFGPGTRLTVT.